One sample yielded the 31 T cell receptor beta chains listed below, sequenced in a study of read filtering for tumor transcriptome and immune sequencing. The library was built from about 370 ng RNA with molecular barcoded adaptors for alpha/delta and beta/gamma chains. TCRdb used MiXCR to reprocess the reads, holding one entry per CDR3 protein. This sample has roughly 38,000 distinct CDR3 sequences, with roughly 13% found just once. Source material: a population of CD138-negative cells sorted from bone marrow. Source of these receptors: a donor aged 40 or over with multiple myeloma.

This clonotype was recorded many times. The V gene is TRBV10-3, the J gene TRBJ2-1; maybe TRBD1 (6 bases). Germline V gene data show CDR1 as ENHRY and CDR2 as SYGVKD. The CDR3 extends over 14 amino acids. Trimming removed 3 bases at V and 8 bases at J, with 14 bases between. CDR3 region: CAISDRQDHYEQFF. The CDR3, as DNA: TGTGCCATCAGTGACCGACAGGATCATTATGAGCAGTTCTTC.

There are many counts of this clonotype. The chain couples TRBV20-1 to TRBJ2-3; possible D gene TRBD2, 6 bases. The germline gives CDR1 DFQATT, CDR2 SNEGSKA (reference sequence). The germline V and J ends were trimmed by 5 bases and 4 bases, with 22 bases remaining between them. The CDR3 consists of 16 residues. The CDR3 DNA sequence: TGCAGTGCTTTCGTCCCCGGGACTGGAGGGGCAGATACGCAGTATTTT. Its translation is CSAFVPGTGGADTQYF.

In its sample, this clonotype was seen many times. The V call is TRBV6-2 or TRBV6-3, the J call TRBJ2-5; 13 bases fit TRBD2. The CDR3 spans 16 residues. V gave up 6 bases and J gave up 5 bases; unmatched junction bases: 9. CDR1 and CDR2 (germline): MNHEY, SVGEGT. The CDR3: CASRLGLAGVGETQYF. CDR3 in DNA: TGTGCCAGCAGACTCGGACTAGCGGGAGTCGGTGAGACCCAGTACTTC.

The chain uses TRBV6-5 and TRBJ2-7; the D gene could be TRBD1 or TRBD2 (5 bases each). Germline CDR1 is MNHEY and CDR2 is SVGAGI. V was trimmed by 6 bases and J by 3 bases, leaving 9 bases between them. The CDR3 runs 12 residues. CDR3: CASRAGSYEQYF. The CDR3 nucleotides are TGTGCCAGCAGGGCAGGGAGCTACGAGCAGTACTTC.

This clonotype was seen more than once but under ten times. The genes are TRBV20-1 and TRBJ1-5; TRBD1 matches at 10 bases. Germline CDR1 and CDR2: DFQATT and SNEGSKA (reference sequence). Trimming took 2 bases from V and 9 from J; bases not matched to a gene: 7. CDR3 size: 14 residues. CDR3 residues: CSARSRQGALPQHF. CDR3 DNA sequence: TGCAGTGCTAGATCCCGACAGGGGGCCCTGCCCCAGCATTTT.

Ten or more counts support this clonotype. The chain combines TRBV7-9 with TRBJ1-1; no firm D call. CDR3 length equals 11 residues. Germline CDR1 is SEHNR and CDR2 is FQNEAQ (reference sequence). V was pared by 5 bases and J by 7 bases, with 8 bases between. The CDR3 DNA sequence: TGTGCCAGCAGCCAACCGGGTGAAGCTTTCTTT. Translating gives CASSQPGEAFF. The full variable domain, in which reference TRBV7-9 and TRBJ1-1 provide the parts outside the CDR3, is DTGVSQNPRHKITKRGQNVTFRCDPISEHNRLYWYRQTLGQGPEFLTYFQNEAQLEKSRLLSDRFSAERPKGSFSTLEIQRTEQGDSAMYLCASSQPGEAFFGQGTRLTVV.

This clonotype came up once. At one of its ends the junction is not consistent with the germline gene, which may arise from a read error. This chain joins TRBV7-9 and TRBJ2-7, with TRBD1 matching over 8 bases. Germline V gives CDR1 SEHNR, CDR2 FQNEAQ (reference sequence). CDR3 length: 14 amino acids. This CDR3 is CASSDRQGTYGQYF. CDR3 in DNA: TGTGCCAGCAGCGACCGACAGGGGACCTACGGGCAGTACTTC.

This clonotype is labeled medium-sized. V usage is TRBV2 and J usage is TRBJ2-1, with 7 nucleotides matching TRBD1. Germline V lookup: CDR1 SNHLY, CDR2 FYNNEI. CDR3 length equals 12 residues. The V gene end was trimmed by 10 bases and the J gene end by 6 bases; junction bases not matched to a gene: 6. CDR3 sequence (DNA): TGTGCCACCTCCACAGGGGTCAATGAGCAGTTCTTC. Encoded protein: CATSTGVNEQFF.

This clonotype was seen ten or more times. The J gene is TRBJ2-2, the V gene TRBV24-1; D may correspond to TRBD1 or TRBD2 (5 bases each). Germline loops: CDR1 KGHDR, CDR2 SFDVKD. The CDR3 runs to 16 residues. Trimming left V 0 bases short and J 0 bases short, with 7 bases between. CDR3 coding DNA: TGTGCCACCAGTGATTTGCAGGGAGCGAACACCGGGGAGCTGTTTTTT. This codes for CATSDLQGANTGELFF.

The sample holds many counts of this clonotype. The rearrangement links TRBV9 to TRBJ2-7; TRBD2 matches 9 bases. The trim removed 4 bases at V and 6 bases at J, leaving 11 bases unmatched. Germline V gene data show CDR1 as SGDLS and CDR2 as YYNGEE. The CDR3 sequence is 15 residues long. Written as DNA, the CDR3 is TGTGCCAGCAGCCCCGGAGATAGCGGGAGTCGCGAGCAGTACTTC. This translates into CASSPGDSGSREQYF. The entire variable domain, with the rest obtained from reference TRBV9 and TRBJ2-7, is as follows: DSGVTQTPKHLITATGQRVTLRCSPRSGDLSVYWYQQSLDQGLQFLIQYYNGEERAKGNILERFSAQQFPDLHSELNLSSLELGDSALYFCASSPGDSGSREQYFGPGTRLTVT.

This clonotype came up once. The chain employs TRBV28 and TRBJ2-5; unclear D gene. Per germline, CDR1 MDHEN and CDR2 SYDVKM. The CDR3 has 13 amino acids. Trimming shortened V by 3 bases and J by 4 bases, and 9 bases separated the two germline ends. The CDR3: CASSLGGIETQYF. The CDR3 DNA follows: TGTGCCAGCAGTTTGGGCGGAATAGAGACCCAGTACTTC.

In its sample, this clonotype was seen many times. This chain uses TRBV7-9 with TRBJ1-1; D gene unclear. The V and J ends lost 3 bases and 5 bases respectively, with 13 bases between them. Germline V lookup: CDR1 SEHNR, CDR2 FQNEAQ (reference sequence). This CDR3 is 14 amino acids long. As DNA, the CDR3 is TGTGCCAGCAGCTTTAGCGGTCTGGGGACTGAAGCTTTCTTT. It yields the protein CASSFSGLGTEAFF. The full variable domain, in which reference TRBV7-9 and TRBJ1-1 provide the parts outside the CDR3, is DTGVSQNPRHKITKRGQNVTFRCDPISEHNRLYWYRQTLGQGPEFLTYFQNEAQLEKSRLLSDRFSAERPKGSFSTLEIQRTEQGDSAMYLCASSFSGLGTEAFFGQGTRLTVV.

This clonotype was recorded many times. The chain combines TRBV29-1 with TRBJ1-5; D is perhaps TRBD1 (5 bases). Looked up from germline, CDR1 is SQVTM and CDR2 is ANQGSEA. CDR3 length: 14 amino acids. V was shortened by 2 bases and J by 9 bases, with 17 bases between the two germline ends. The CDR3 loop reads CSVEIGTGGGPQHF. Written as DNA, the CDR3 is TGCAGCGTTGAAATTGGGACCGGGGGGGGGCCCCAGCATTTT.

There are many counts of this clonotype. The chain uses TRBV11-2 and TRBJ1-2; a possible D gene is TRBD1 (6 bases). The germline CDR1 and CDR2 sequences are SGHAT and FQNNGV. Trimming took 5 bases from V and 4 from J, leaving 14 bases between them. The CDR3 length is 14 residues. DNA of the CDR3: TGTGCCAGCAGCCAGAGCGGGGGCCGCTATGGCTACACCTTC. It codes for CASSQSGGRYGYTF.

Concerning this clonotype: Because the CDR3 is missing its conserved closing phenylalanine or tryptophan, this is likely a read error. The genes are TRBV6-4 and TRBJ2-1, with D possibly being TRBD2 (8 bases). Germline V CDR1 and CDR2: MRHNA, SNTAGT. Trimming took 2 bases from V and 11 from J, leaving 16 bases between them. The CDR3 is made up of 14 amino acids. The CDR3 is CASSDGLAGGKQFL. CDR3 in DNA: TGTGCCAGCAGTGACGGACTAGCAGGGGGTAAGCAGTTCCTC.

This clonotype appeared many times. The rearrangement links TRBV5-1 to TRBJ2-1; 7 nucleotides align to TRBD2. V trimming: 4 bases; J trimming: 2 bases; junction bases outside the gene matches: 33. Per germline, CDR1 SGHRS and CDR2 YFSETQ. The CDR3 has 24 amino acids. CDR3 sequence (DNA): TGCGCCAGCAGCCCCGGGTCGGGGGTCTCTAGCGGCGAGACTATTAGCCTCCCCTACAATGAGCAGTTCTTC. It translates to CASSPGSGVSSGETISLPYNEQFF. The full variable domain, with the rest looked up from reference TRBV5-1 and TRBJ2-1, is KAGVTQTPRYLIKTRGQQVTLSCSPISGHRSVSWYQQTPGQGLQFLFEYFSETQRNKGNFPGRFSGRQFSNSRSEMNVSTLELGDSALYLCASSPGSGVSSGETISLPYNEQFFGPGTRLTVL.

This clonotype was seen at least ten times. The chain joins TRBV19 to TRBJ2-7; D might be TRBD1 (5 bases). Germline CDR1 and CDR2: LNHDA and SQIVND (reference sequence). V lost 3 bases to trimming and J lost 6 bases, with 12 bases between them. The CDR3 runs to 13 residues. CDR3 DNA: TGTGCCAGTAGTATTACCCCCGACAGCGAGCAGTACTTC. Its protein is CASSITPDSEQYF.

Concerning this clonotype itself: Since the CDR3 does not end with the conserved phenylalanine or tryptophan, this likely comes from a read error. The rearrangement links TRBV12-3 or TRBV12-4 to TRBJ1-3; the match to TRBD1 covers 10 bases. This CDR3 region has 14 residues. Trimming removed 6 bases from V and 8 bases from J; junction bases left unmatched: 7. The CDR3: CASSQGQGRDTIYI. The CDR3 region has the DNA TGTGCCAGCAGCCAGGGACAGGGGCGGGACACCATATATATT.

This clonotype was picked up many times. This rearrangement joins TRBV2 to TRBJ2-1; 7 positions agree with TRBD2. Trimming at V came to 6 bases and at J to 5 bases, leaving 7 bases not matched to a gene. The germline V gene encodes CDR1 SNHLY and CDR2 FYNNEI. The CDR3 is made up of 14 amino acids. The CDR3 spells CASSSRAGDNEQFF. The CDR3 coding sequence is TGTGCCAGCAGCTCGAGGGCGGGAGACAATGAGCAGTTCTTC.

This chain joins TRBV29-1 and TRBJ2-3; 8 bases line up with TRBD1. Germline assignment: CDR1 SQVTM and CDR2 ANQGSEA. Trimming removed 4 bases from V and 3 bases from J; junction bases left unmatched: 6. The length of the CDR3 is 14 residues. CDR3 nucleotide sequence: TGCAGCGTTGTGTCAGGGGGCCGGACAGATACGCAGTATTTT. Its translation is CSVVSGGRTDTQYF.

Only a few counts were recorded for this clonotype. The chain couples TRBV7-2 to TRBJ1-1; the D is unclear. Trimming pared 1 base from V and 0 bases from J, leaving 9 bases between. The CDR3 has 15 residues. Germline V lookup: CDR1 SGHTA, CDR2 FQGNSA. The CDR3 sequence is CASSLGAGLNTEAFF. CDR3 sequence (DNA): TGTGCCAGCAGCTTAGGTGCAGGACTGAACACTGAAGCTTTCTTT.

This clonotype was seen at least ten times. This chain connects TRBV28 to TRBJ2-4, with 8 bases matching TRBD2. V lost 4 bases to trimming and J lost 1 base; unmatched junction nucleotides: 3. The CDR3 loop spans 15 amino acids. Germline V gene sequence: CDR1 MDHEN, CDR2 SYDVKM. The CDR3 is CASSSVAGAKNIQYF. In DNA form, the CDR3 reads TGTGCCAGCAGTTCGGTAGCGGGGGCCAAAAACATTCAGTACTTC.

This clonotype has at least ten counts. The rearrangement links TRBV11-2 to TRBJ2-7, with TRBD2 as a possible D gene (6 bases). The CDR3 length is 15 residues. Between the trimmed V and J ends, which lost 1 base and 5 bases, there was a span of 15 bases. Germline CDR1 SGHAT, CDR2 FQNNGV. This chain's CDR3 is CASSLGTGALDEQYF. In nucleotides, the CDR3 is TGTGCCAGCAGCTTAGGCACGGGAGCGTTAGACGAGCAGTACTTC.

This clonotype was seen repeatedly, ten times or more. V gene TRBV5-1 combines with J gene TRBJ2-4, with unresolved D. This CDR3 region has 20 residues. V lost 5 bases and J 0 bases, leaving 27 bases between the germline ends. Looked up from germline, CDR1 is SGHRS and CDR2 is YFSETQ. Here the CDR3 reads CASSSNPLHTSYLAKNIQYF. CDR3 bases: TGCGCCAGCAGTTCCAACCCACTCCACACGAGCTATCTAGCCAAAAACATTCAGTACTTC. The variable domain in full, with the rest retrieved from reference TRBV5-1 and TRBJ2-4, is KAGVTQTPRYLIKTRGQQVTLSCSPISGHRSVSWYQQTPGQGLQFLFEYFSETQRNKGNFPGRFSGRQFSNSRSEMNVSTLELGDSALYLCASSSNPLHTSYLAKNIQYFGAGTRLSVL.

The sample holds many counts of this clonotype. The CDR3 coding sequence is TGTGCCAGCAGAGGGGGATGGAACACTGAAGCTTTCTTT. Translated: CASRGGWNTEAFF. The chain carries TRBV7-2 and TRBJ1-1; D possibly corresponds to TRBD1 (6 bases). Germline V gene data show CDR1 as SGHTA and CDR2 as FQGNSA. The V gene lost 6 bases and the J gene lost 1 base, with 9 bases spanning the gap. The CDR3 runs 13 residues.

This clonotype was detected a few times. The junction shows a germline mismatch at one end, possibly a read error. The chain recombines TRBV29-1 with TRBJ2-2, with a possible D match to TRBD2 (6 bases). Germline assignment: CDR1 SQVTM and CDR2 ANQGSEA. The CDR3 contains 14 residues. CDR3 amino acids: CSVGGTILGGELLF. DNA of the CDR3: TGCAGCGTTGGAGGGACGATACTGGGCGGGGAGCTGCTTTTT.

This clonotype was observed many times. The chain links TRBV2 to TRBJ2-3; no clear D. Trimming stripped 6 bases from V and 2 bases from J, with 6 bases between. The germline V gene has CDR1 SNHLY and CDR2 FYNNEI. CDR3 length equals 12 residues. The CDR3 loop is CASSRTTDTQYF. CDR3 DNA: TGTGCCAGCAGCAGGACCACAGATACGCAGTATTTT.

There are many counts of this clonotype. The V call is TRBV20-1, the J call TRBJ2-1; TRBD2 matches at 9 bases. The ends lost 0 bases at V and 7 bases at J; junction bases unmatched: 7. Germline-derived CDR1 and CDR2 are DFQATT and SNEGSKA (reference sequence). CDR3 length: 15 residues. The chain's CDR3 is CSARDIAGGPNEQFF. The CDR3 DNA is TGCAGTGCTAGAGATATCGCGGGAGGGCCGAATGAGCAGTTCTTC.

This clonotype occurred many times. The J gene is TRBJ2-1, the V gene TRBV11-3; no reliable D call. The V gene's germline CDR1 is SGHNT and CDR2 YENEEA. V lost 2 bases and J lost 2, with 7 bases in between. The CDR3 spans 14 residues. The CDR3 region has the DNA TGTGCCAGCAGCTTACCGGACGCCTACAATGAGCAGTTCTTC. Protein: CASSLPDAYNEQFF.

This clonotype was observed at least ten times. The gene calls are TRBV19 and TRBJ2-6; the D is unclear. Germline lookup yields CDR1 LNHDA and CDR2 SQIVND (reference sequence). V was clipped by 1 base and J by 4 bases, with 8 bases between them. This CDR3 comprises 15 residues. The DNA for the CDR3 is TGTGCCAGTAGTATAGGGGGTGCAGGGGCCAACGTCCTGACTTTC. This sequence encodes CASSIGGAGANVLTF.

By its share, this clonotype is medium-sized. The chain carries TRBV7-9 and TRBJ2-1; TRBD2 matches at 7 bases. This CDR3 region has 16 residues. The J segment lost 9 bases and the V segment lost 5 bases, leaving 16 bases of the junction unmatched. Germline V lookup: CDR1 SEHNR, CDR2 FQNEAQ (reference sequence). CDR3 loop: CASSILAREGLGEQFF. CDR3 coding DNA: TGTGCCAGCAGCATACTAGCGAGGGAGGGCCTTGGTGAGCAGTTCTTC. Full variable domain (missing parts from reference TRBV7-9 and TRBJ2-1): DTGVSQNPRHKITKRGQNVTFRCDPISEHNRLYWYRQTLGQGPEFLTYFQNEAQLEKSRLLSDRFSAERPKGSFSTLEIQRTEQGDSAMYLCASSILAREGLGEQFFGPGTRLTVL.